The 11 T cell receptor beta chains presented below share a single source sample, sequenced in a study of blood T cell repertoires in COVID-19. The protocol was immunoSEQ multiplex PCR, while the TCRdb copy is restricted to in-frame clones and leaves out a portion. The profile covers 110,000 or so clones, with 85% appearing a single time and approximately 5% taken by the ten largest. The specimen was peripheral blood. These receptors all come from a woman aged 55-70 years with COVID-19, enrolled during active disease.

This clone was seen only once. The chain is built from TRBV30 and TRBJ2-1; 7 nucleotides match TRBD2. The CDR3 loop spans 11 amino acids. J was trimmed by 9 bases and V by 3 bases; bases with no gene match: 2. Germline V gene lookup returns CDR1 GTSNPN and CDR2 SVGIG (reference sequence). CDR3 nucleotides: TGTGCCTGGAGAGGGGAGGGTGAGCAGTTCTTC. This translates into CAWRGEGEQFF.

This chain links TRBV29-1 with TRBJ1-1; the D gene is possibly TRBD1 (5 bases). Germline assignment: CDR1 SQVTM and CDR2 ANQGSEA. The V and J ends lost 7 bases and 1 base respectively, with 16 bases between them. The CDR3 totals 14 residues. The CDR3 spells CSAEPSGGNTEAFF. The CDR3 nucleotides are TGCAGCGCCGAGCCATCGGGGGGGAACACTGAAGCTTTCTTT.

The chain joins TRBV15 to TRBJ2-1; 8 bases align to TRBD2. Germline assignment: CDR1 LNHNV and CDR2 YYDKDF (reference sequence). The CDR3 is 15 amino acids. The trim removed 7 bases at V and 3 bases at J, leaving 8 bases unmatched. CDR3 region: CATTPGGGSYNEQFF. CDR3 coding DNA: TGTGCCACCACCCCAGGCGGGGGGAGCTACAATGAGCAGTTCTTC. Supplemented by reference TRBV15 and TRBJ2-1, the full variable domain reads DAMVIQNPRYQVTQFGKPVTLSCSQTLNHNVMYWYQQKSSQAPKLLFHYYDKDFNNEADTPDNFQSRRPNTSFCFLDIRSPGLGDTAMYLCATTPGGGSYNEQFFGPGTRLTVL.

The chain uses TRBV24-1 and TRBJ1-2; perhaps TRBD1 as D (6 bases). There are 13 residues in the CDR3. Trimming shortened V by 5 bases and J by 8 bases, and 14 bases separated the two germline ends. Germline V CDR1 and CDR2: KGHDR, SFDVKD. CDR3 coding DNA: TGTGCCACCAGTGGCCTCACAGGGCTCGGCTACACCTTC. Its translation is CATSGLTGLGYTF.

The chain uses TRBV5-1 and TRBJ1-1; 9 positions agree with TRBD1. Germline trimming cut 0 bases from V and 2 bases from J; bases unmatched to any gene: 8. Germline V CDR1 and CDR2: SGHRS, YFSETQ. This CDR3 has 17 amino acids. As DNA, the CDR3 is TGCGCCAGCAGCTTGGACAGGGGGCATCTTGTTAACACTGAAGCTTTCTTT. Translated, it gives CASSLDRGHLVNTEAFF.

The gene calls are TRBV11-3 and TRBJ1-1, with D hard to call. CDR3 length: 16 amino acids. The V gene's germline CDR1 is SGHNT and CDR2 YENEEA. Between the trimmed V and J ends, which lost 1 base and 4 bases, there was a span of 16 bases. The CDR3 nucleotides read TGTGCCAGCAGCTTAGGGGGATCTCGAGGGAGCACTGAAGCTTTCTTT. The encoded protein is CASSLGGSRGSTEAFF.

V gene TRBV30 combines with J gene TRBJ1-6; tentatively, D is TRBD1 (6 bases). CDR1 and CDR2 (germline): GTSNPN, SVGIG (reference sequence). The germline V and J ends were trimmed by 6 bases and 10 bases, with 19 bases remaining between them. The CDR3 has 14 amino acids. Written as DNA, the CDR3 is TGTGCCTGTCCCGCCCCAGGGGCAGACTCACCCCTCCACTTT. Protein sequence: CACPAPGADSPLHF.

CDR3: CASSLPGQGVRGYTF. The CDR3 DNA is TGTGCCAGCAGCTTACCGGGACAGGGAGTAAGGGGCTACACCTTC. This rearrangement joins TRBV6-5 to TRBJ1-2, with 9 bases lining up with TRBD1. The CDR3 spans 15 residues. Trimming removed 6 bases from V and 8 bases from J; junction bases left unmatched: 13. Per germline, CDR1 MNHEY and CDR2 SVGAGI.

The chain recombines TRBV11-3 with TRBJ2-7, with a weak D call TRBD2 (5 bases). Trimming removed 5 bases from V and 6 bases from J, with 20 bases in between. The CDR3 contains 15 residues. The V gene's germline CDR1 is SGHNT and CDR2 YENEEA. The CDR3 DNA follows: TGTGCCAGCAGCGCCCGAGGGTGGGAATCCGGCGAGCAGTACTTC. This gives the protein CASSARGWESGEQYF. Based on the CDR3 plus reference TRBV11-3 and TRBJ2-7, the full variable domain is EAGVVQSPRYKIIEKKQPVAFWCNPISGHNTLYWYLQNLGQGPELLIRYENEEAVDDSQLPKDRFSAERLKGVDSTLKIQPAELGDSAVYLCASSARGWESGEQYFGPGTRLTVT.

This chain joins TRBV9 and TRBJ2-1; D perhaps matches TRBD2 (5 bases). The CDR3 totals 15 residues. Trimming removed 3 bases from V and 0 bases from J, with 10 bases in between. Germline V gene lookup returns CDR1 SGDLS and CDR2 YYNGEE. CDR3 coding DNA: TGTGCCAGCAGCGCTTCCGACTACTCCTACAATGAGCAGTTCTTC. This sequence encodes CASSASDYSYNEQFF.

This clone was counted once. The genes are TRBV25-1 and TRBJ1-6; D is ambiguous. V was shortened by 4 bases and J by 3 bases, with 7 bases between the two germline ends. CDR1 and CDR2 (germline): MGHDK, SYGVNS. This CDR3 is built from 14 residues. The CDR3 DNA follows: TGTGCCAGCAGTGGCAGTGACTATAATTCACCCCTCCACTTT. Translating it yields CASSGSDYNSPLHF.